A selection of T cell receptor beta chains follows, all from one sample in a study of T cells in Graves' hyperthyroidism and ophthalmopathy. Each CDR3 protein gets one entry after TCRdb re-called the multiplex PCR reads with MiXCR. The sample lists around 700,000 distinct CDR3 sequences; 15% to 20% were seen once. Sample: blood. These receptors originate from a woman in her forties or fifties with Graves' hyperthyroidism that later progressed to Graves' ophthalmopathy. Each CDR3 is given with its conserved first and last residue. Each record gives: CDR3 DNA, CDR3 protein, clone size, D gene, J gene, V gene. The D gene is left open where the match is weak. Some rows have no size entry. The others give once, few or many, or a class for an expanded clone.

CDR3nt: TGTGCCAGCAGCCAAGATTGGCTGGACTCTTTTAACTATGGCTACACCTTC
CDR3aa: CASSQDWLDSFNYGYTF
abundance: few
d_gene: .
j_gene: TRBJ1-2
v_gene: TRBV4-2

CDR3nt: TGCGCCAGCAAAGCAGGAGGGGAGAACACTGAAGCTTTCTTT
CDR3aa: CASKAGGENTEAFF
abundance: many
d_gene: .
j_gene: TRBJ1-1
v_gene: TRBV5-1

CDR3nt: TGTGCCAGCAGCTCCAGGGGGGAGACCCTAGCCAAAAACATTCAGTACTTC
CDR3aa: CASSSRGETLAKNIQYF
abundance: .
d_gene: .
j_gene: TRBJ2-4
v_gene: TRBV7-9

CDR3nt: TGTGCCAGTAGCGGGGACCCGGGACAGGGGGCCTGGTGGGGCACTGAAGCTTTCTTT
CDR3aa: CASSGDPGQGAWWGTEAFF
abundance: few
d_gene: TRBD1
j_gene: TRBJ1-1
v_gene: TRBV19

CDR3nt: TGCAGTGCTAGAGGAATCACGGGGGGGTCCCCAGATACGCAGTATTTT
CDR3aa: CSARGITGGSPDTQYF
abundance: .
d_gene: TRBD2
j_gene: TRBJ2-3
v_gene: TRBV20-1

CDR3nt: TGTGCCAGCAGTGAACGGGACACCTTGGGCACTGAAGCTTTCTTT
CDR3aa: CASSERDTLGTEAFF
abundance: few
d_gene: .
j_gene: TRBJ1-1
v_gene: TRBV6-1

CDR3nt: TGCAGTGCTTTGGACAGGGGCCGTCGGGATGAGCAGTTCTTC
CDR3aa: CSALDRGRRDEQFF
abundance: .
d_gene: TRBD1
j_gene: TRBJ2-1
v_gene: TRBV20-1

CDR3nt: TGTGCCAGCAGCCCGACAGCCTCCAATCAGCCCCAGCATTTT
CDR3aa: CASSPTASNQPQHF
abundance: many
d_gene: .
j_gene: TRBJ1-5
v_gene: TRBV6-1

CDR3nt: TGTGCCAGCAGCTTAGATCGGCCAGGGGTAACTGGAAACACCATATATTTT
CDR3aa: CASSLDRPGVTGNTIYF
abundance: .
d_gene: .
j_gene: TRBJ1-3
v_gene: TRBV11-2

CDR3nt: TGTGCCAGTAGTATCAGGACAGGGTCATCCTACAATGAGCAGTTCTTC
CDR3aa: CASSIRTGSSYNEQFF
abundance: .
d_gene: TRBD1
j_gene: TRBJ2-1
v_gene: TRBV19

CDR3nt: TGTGCCAGCAGTGAAAGACAGGACTATGGCTACACCTTC
CDR3aa: CASSERQDYGYTF
abundance: many
d_gene: .
j_gene: TRBJ1-2
v_gene: TRBV6-1

CDR3nt: TGTGCCAGCAGCTTTGGACTAGCTTCGGTCTACGAGCAGTACTTC
CDR3aa: CASSFGLASVYEQYF
abundance: few
d_gene: TRBD2
j_gene: TRBJ2-7
v_gene: TRBV5-6

CDR3nt: TGTGCCAGCATTTTAAACCCCCGGCGAGGAGGAAACACCATATATTTT
CDR3aa: CASILNPRRGGNTIYF
abundance: .
d_gene: .
j_gene: TRBJ1-3
v_gene: TRBV12-3/TRBV12-4

CDR3nt: TGTGCCTCCCGACAGGGCGGCTACACCTTC
CDR3aa: CASRQGGYTF
abundance: many
d_gene: TRBD1
j_gene: TRBJ1-2
v_gene: TRBV2

CDR3nt: TGTGCCAGCAGGGGCTGGGCAGTGAACACTGAAGCTTTCTTT
CDR3aa: CASRGWAVNTEAFF
abundance: few
d_gene: .
j_gene: TRBJ1-1
v_gene: TRBV6-1

CDR3nt: TGTGCCATCAGAGGAACGGAAGCTAACTATGGCTACACCTTC
CDR3aa: CAIRGTEANYGYTF
abundance: .
d_gene: .
j_gene: TRBJ1-2
v_gene: TRBV10-3

CDR3nt: TGCAGTGCTAGAGATGGGGAGGAGACCCAGTACTTC
CDR3aa: CSARDGEETQYF
abundance: few
d_gene: .
j_gene: TRBJ2-5
v_gene: TRBV20-1

CDR3nt: TGTGCCACCAGCAGACATACAGGGCGCACTGAAGCTTTCTTT
CDR3aa: CATSRHTGRTEAFF
abundance: many
d_gene: .
j_gene: TRBJ1-1
v_gene: TRBV15

CDR3nt: TGTGCCAGCAGTGAGGGTCGGGTGGCCCAGCATTTT
CDR3aa: CASSEGRVAQHF
abundance: few
d_gene: .
j_gene: TRBJ1-5
v_gene: TRBV2

CDR3nt: TGTGCCAGCAGCACCGACAACTATGGCTACACCTTC
CDR3aa: CASSTDNYGYTF
abundance: few
d_gene: .
j_gene: TRBJ1-2
v_gene: TRBV9

CDR3nt: TGTGCCAGCAGTTACTCGAGATGGAATGCCCATAATTCACCCCTCCACTTT
CDR3aa: CASSYSRWNAHNSPLHF
abundance: .
d_gene: .
j_gene: TRBJ1-6
v_gene: TRBV6-5